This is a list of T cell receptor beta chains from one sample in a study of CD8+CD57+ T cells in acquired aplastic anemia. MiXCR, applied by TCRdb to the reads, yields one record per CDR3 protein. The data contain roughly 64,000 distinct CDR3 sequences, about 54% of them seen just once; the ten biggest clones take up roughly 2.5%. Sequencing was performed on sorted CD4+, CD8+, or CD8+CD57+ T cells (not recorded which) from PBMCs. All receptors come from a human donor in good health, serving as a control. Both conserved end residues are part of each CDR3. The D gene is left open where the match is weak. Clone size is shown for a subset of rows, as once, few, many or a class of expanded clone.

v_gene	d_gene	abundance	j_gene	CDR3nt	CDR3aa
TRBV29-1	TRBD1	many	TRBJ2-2	TGCAGCGTCTCGACAGGGGTGAACACCGGGGAGCTGTTTTTT	CSVSTGVNTGELFF
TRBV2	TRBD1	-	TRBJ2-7	TGTGCGGAGGGGCAGGGGGCAGACAACGAGCAGTACTTC	CAEGQGADNEQYF
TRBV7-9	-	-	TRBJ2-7	TGTGCCAGCAGCACCGGGAGAGCCCACGAGCAGTACTTC	CASSTGRAHEQYF
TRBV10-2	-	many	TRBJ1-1	TGCGCCAGCCGGAAACAGGGTGGTAGAATGAACACTGAAGCTTTCTTT	CASRKQGGRMNTEAFF
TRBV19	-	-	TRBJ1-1	TGTGCCAGTAGCATGGGGGCAGGGAACACTGAAGCTTTCTTT	CASSMGAGNTEAFF
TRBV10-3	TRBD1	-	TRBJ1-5	TGTGCCATCAGCCAGGACAGGGATCAGCCCCAGCATTTT	CAISQDRDQPQHF
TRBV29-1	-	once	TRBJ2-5	TGCAGCGTTGAAGTCCAGGTTAAAGAGACCCAGTACTTC	CSVEVQVKETQYF
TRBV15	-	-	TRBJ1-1	TGTGCCACCATCAGTGTGGGCAACACTGAAGCTTTCTTT	CATISVGNTEAFF
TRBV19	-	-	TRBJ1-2	TGTGCCAGTAACAGACAGCCTGGGGGCTATGGCTACACCTTC	CASNRQPGGYGYTF
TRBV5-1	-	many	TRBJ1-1	TGCGCCAGCAGCTTGGTCCAGATGCGTGAAGCTTTCTTT	CASSLVQMREAFF
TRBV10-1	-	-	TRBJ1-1	TGCGCCAGCAGTGCGGTCCGAGGGCGGGGGGCCGAAGCTTTCTTT	CASSAVRGRGAEAFF
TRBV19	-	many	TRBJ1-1	TGTGCCAGTAGTATCTCTAACATGAACACTGAAGCTTTCTTT	CASSISNMNTEAFF
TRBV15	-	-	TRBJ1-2	TGTGCCACCAGCAGGGCCGGCCTTAACTATGGCTACACCTTC	CATSRAGLNYGYTF
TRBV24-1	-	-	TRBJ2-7	TGTGCCACCAGTGATTCGGGCCATGGGGACGAGCAGTACTTC	CATSDSGHGDEQYF
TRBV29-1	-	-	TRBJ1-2	TGCAGCGTTGATTCAGGGAGGGACTATGGCTACACCTTC	CSVDSGRDYGYTF
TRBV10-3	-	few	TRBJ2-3	TGTGCCACCAGTGCCACAGACAGGTTTCGGGCAGATACGCAGTATTTT	CATSATDRFRADTQYF
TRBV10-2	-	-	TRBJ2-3	TGCGCCAGCAGGGGCACAGATACGCAGTATTTT	CASRGTDTQYF
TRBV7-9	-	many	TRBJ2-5	TGTGCCAGCAGCCTCCGGGAGCACCAAGAGACCCAGTACTTC	CASSLREHQETQYF
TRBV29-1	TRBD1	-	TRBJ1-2	TGCAGCGTGGGACAGGGGATACGTGATGGCTACACCTTC	CSVGQGIRDGYTF
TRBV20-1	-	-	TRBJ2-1	TGCAGTGCTAGAGATAGGGTGTTGTACAATGAGCAGCTCTTC	CSARDRVLYNEQLF
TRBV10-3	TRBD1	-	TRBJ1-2	TGTGCCATCAGTGAGTCGGGGGGGACAGCTAGCTATGGCTACACCTTC	CAISESGGTASYGYTF
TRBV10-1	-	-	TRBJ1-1	TGCGCCAGCAGCCCCGACAGATACCGTTTGGGGACTGAAGCTTTCTTT	CASSPDRYRLGTEAFF
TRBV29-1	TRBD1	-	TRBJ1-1	TGCAGCGTTCGGGACAGCATCATTGGAAACACTGAAGCTTTCTTT	CSVRDSIIGNTEAFF
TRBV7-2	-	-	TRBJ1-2	TGTGCCAGCAGCCCAGGAGGCTGTGGCTACACCTTC	CASSPGGCGYTF
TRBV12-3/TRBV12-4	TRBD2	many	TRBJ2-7	TGTGCCAGCAGGACGACTAGCGGACAATACTCCTACGAGCAGTACTTC	CASRTTSGQYSYEQYF
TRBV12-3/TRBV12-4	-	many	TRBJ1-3	TGTGCCAGCAGGGGACCCGCTGGAAACACCATATATTTT	CASRGPAGNTIYF
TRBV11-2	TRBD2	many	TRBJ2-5	TGTGCCAGCAGCTTGATTGGGACTAGCGGGGACCAAGAGACCCAGTACTTC	CASSLIGTSGDQETQYF
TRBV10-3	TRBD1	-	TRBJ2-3	TGTGCCACCGGACAGGGGGATAGCACAGATACGCAGTATTTT	CATGQGDSTDTQYF